This T cell receptor (beta chain) was recorded in a study of T cell repertoires in cytomegalovirus infection. Study as a whole: Matching HLA type and CMV infection were both indicated by public TCR beta signatures. Study findings and constraints: Cumulated frequencies of public TCR beta families served to identify carriers of CMV plus the relevant HLA. HLA-C-restricted CMV clonotypes gave the most frequent clonotype in two of eight donors.

The V gene lost 7 bases and the J gene lost 1 base, with 16 bases spanning the gap. CDR3 size: 14 residues. The germline V gene has CDR1 SQVTM and CDR2 ANQGSEA. Comments on this clonotype: What it recognizes is unknown.

MiXCR was run by TCRdb on the reads, yielding one entry per CDR3 protein. The sample comprises 150,000 to 200,000 distinct CDR3 sequences, roughly 27% of which are singletons, and around 29% rests with the top ten. Input material: PBMCs. The chain links TRBV29-1 to TRBJ1-1; the D is unclear. The sequence came from a human donor in good health (CMV status not recorded). Some clones in this sample may be carry-over from other donors' samples. In nucleotides, the CDR3 is TGCAGCGGGGTTCCTAAGGGTGGGAACACTGAAGCTTTCTTT. Its translation: CSGVPKGGNTEAFF. The whole variable domain, filled in from reference TRBV29-1 and TRBJ1-1, reads SAVISQKPSRDICQRGTSLTIQCQVDSQVTMMFWYRQQPGQSLTLIATANQGSEATYESGFVIDKFPISRPNLTFSTLTVSNMSPEDSSIYLCSGVPKGGNTEAFFGQGTRLTVV.